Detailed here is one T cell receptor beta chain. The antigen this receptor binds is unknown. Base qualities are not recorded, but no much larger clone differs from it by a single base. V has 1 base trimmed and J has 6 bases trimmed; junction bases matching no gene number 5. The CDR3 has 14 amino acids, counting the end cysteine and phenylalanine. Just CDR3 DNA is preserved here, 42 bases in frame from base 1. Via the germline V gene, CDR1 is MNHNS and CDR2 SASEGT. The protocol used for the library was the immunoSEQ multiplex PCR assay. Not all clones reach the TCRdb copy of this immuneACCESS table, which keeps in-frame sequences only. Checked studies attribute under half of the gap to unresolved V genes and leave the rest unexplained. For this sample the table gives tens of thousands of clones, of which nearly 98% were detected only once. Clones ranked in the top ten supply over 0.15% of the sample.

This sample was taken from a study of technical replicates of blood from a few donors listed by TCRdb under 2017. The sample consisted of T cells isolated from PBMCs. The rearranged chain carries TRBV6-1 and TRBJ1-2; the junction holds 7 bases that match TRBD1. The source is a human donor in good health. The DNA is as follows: TGTGCCAGCAGTGAAGAAAGACAGGGCGATGGCTACACCTTC. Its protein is CASSEERQGDGYTF.